Listed below are T cell receptor beta chains from one sample, sequenced in a study of shared T cell receptors in the human thymus. The assay was immunoSEQ multiplex PCR, and TCRdb's table has in-frame clones only and misses some. This sample yields some 700,000 clones, of which approximately 87% are seen a single time; about 0.01% belongs to the top ten. These same data were also listed under a study on human thymus T cells.

Specimen: thymocytes. All receptors derive from a boy under two years old with a congenital heart defect. The CDR3 runs from the conserved cysteine through the conserved F or W. D genes are given only for firm matches. Expanded clones are given a class, and other clones once, few, many or no size at all.

TRBJ2-6,TRBV9,NA,TRBD1,TGTGCCAGCAGCGACTCCGGACAGGCTTACTTGACTGGGGCCAACGTCCTGACTTTC,CASSDSGQAYLTGANVLTF
TRBJ2-7,TRBV6-1,NA,TRBD2,TGTGCCAGCAATTTAGGACTAGCGGCTCTTTACGAGCAGTACTTC,CASNLGLAALYEQYF
TRBJ2-1,TRBV27,NA,TRBD2,TGTGCCAGCAGTTTACCTAGCGGACTCAATGAGCAGTTCTTC,CASSLPSGLNEQFF
TRBJ2-2,TRBV4-2,NA,TRBD2,TGTGCCAGCAGCCCCTTTGGGGGGGCGAACACCGGGGAGCTGTTTTTT,CASSPFGGANTGELFF
TRBJ2-1,TRBV4-2,NA,TRBD2,TGTGCCAGCAGCCAAGAAGTACTAGCGGGCTACAATGAGCAGTTCTTC,CASSQEVLAGYNEQFF
TRBJ2-1,TRBV7-9,NA,TRBD2,TGTGCCAGCAGCTCCCGCTATATGACTAGCGCCAATGAGCAGTTCTTC,CASSSRYMTSANEQFF
TRBJ1-5,TRBV5-3,NA,NA,TGTGCCAGAAGCCCCCGGACAGTACGGGAGCCCCAGCATTTT,CARSPRTVREPQHF
TRBJ2-3,TRBV9,NA,TRBD2,TGTGCCAGCAGCGTTTTCCTAGCGGGCACAGATACGCAGTATTTT,CASSVFLAGTDTQYF
TRBJ2-7,TRBV7-8,NA,TRBD2,TGTGCCAGCAGACCCCATACTAGCGGATACTACGAGCAGTACTTC,CASRPHTSGYYEQYF
TRBJ1-2,TRBV25-1,NA,TRBD1,TGTGCCAGCAGACAGGGGTTATTGGGCTACACCTTC,CASRQGLLGYTF
TRBJ2-7,TRBV5-4,NA,NA,NA,CASSVGQGIAYF
TRBJ1-1,TRBV15,NA,TRBD1,TGTGCCACCAGCAGAGATCTACCCGACAGGGTGGAGTCTGTCTTT,CATSRDLPDRVESVF
TRBJ2-5,TRBV2,NA,TRBD1,TGTGCCAGCAGTGCCGACAGGGCTCAAGAGACCCAGTACTTC,CASSADRAQETQYF
TRBJ1-1,TRBV7-4,NA,NA,TGTGCCAGCAGCTTATTAGTAGGGGCGGTGAACACTGAAGCTTTCTTT,CASSLLVGAVNTEAFF
TRBJ2-5,TRBV27,NA,NA,TGTGCCAGCAGTTTATCGGCCAGGGTCCAAGAGACCCAGTACTTC,CASSLSARVQETQYF
TRBJ2-1,TRBV27,NA,TRBD2,TGTGCCAGCAGTTTGGTATCCAGCGGGAGGCATCCTGAGCAGTTCTTC,CASSLVSSGRHPEQFF
TRBJ2-3,TRBV5-8,NA,NA,TGTGCCAGCAGCTTGGGGCCCACGCCGTTT,CASSLGPTPF
TRBJ2-3,TRBV6-1,NA,NA,TGTGCCAGCAGTGATCCCCCCCTGACAGCCCCTAGCACAGATACGCAGTATTTT,CASSDPPLTAPSTDTQYF
TRBJ2-5,TRBV4-2,NA,NA,TGTGCCAGCAGCCAAGATCGGAAGGGGGACCGAAAGACCCAGTACTTC,CASSQDRKGDRKTQYF
TRBJ2-7,TRBV7-8,few,TRBD1,TGTGCCAGCAGTCATGACAGGGGGCGGGACGAGCAGTACTTC,CASSHDRGRDEQYF
TRBJ1-6,TRBV6-1,NA,TRBD1,TGTGCCAGCAGTGTCCCTTTCGGACAGGGCAATTCACCCCTCCACTTT,CASSVPFGQGNSPLHF
TRBJ1-1,TRBV27,NA,TRBD1,TGTGCCAGCAGACTACAGGGGGGTTACACTGAAGCTTTCTTT,CASRLQGGYTEAFF
TRBJ2-5,TRBV4-1,few,TRBD1,TGCGCCAGCACCAGGACAGGGAATAGATTAGAGACCCAGTACTTC,CASTRTGNRLETQYF
TRBJ1-2,TRBV18,NA,NA,TGTGCCAGCTCACTACCGAGGAGCCCCTATGGCTACACCTTC,CASSLPRSPYGYTF
TRBJ2-3,TRBV10-3,NA,NA,TGTGCCATTACGGACAACACAGATACGCAGTATTTT,CAITDNTDTQYF
TRBJ1-2,TRBV11-2,NA,NA,TGTGCCAGCAGCTTATGCAGACTCTATGGCTACACCTTC,CASSLCRLYGYTF
TRBJ2-2,TRBV5-1,NA,NA,TGCGCCAGCAGCTCCGGGAGTGGCACCGGGGAGCTGTTTTTT,CASSSGSGTGELFF
TRBJ2-5,TRBV30,NA,TRBD1,TGTGCCTGGAGCCCAAAGGGGCCGGACAGGGCGGAGGAGACCCAGTACTTC,CAWSPKGPDRAEETQYF
TRBJ2-7,TRBV19,few,TRBD2,TGTGCCTCTTCCGGGGGGATCACCTACGAGCAGTACTTC,CASSGGITYEQYF
TRBJ2-1,TRBV30,NA,TRBD2,TGTGCCTTAGGGTTCAAAGCGGGAGTCCACAATGAGCAGTTCTTC,CALGFKAGVHNEQFF
TRBJ2-4,TRBV4-2,NA,NA,TGTGCCAGCAGCCAAGATCTAGGAGCTCTTCAGTACTTC,CASSQDLGALQYF
TRBJ2-7,TRBV5-8,NA,TRBD2,TGTGCCAGCAGCGGGGGACTAGCGGGAGTGGGCTTGGGGGAGCAGTACTTC,CASSGGLAGVGLGEQYF
TRBJ2-7,TRBV6-1,NA,NA,TGTGCCAGCATAGAGTCTAGACGACCCGAGCAGTACTTC,CASIESRRPEQYF
TRBJ2-7,TRBV7-3,NA,NA,TGTGCCAGCAGCTTAATGCATAGGGGGAGAGAGCAGTACTTC,CASSLMHRGREQYF
TRBJ2-3,TRBV5-1,NA,NA,TGCGCCAGCAGCTTCGGGGCAGGGGAACCCACAGATACGCAGTATTTT,CASSFGAGEPTDTQYF
TRBJ2-7,TRBV29-1,NA,NA,TGCAGCGTTGTGACCAGCGCGAACGAGCAGTACTTC,CSVVTSANEQYF
TRBJ2-3,TRBV7-2,NA,TRBD2,TGTGCCAGCAGCTCCCGGGGGGGAGATACGCAGTATTTT,CASSSRGGDTQYF
TRBJ2-2,TRBV2,NA,NA,TGTGCCAGCAGTGAAACGGTGGCGATGGGCCGAGGGCCGAACACCGGGGAGCTGTTTTTT,CASSETVAMGRGPNTGELFF
TRBJ1-1,TRBV7-2,NA,NA,TGTGCCAGCAGCTGCCGACGCGGTGAAGCTTTCTTT,CASSCRRGEAFF
TRBJ2-1,TRBV6-8,NA,NA,TGTGCCAGCAGCCTAGCGGGACAGGCCGTCTACAATGAGCAGTTCTTC,CASSLAGQAVYNEQFF